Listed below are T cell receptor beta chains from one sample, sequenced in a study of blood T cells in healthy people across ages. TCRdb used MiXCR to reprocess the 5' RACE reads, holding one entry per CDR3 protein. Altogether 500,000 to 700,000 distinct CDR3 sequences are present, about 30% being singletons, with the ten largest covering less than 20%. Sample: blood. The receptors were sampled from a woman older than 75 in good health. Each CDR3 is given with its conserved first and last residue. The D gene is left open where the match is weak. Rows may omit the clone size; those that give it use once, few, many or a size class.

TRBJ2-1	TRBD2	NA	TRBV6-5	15	TGTGCCAGCAGATTAGCGGGGGCCATTTACAATGAGCAGTTCTTC	CASRLAGAIYNEQFF
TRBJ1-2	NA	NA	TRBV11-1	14	TGTGCCAGCAGCGGCGACCGGGGAGGGGATGGCTACACCTTC	CASSGDRGGDGYTF
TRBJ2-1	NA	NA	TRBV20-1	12	TGCAGTGCGCCCTGGGGGGCTAATGAGCAGTTCTTC	CSAPWGANEQFF
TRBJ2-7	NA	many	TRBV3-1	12	TGTGCCAGCAGCCCCGGGGGGCAACAGCAGTACTTC	CASSPGGQQQYF
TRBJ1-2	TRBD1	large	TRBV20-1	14	TGCAGTGCTGACCCCGGGACAGGGGGCGTTGGCTACACCTTC	CSADPGTGGVGYTF
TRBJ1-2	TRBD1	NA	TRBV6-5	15	TGTGCCAGCAGACAACAGGGGAAGGTGGGCTATGGCTACACCTTC	CASRQQGKVGYGYTF
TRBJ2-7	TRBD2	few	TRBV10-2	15	TGCGCCAGCAGTGCGGGACTAGCGGGAAAATACGAGCAGTACTTC	CASSAGLAGKYEQYF
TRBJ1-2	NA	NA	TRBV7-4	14	TGTGCCAGCAGCTTATTATACGGCTTCTATGGCTACACCTTC	CASSLLYGFYGYTF
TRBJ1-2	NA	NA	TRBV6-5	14	TGTGCCAGCAGCGAGGGGACACTTAACTATGGCTACACCTTC	CASSEGTLNYGYTF
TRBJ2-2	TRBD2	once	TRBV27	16	TGTGCCAGCAGCACGGGACTAGCGGGGGGGTCCGGGGAGCTGTTTTTT	CASSTGLAGGSGELFF
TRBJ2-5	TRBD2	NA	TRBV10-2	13	TGCGCCAGCAGGGTAGCGGGGAGGGAGACCCAGTACTTC	CASRVAGRETQYF
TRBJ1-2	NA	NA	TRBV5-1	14	TGCGCCAGCAGCCCCGTCCAAGGAGGCTGTGGCTACACCTTC	CASSPVQGGCGYTF
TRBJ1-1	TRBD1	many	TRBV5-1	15	TGCGCCAGCAGCTTGCTAGGATCCAGGGGGACTGAAGCTTTCTTT	CASSLLGSRGTEAFF
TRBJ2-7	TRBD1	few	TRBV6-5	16	TGTGCCAGCAGTTACACGATACCCGGGACAGCCTACGAGCAGTACTTC	CASSYTIPGTAYEQYF
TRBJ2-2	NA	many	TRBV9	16	TGTGCCAGCAGCCGAACGGGGTCAACGAACACCGGGGAGCTGTTTTTT	CASSRTGSTNTGELFF
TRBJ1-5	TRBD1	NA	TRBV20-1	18	TGCAGTGCCTTAGATCGTCCGACAGGGTGGTCTAGCAATCAGCCCCAGCATTTT	CSALDRPTGWSSNQPQHF
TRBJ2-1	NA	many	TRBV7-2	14	TGTGCCAGCAGCTCGACGACAGATTTGGGTGAGCAGTTCTTC	CASSSTTDLGEQFF
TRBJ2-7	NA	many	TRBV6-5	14	TGTGCCAGCAGTTACTCGGGCGTCTACTACGAGCAGTACTTC	CASSYSGVYYEQYF
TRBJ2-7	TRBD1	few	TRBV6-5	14	TGTGCCAGCAGTTACCAGGGGGCGGATGACGAGCAGTACTTC	CASSYQGADDEQYF
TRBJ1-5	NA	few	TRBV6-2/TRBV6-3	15	TGTGCCAGCAGCCCGATGGAATACAGCAATCAGCCCCAGCATTTT	CASSPMEYSNQPQHF
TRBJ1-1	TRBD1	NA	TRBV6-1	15	TGTGCCAGCAGATTCTCGGGACAGTCTAACACTGAAGCTTTCTTT	CASRFSGQSNTEAFF
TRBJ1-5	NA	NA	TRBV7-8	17	TGTGCCAGCAGCTTAGCATCGCAGGGGAATAGCAATCAGCCCCAGCATTTT	CASSLASQGNSNQPQHF
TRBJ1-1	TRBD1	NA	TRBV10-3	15	TGTGCCATCAGTGAGGGGACAGGGAGTTTAGCTGAAGCTTTCTTT	CAISEGTGSLAEAFF
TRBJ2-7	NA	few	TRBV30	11	TGTGCCTGGAGTGTACGATACGAGCAGTACTTC	CAWSVRYEQYF
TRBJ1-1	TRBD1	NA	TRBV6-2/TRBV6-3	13	TGTGCCAGCAGGGCGACAGGGGGCCCAGAAGCTTTCTTT	CASRATGGPEAFF
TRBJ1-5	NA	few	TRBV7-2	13	TGTGCCAGCAGCTCGCTTATTAATCAGCCCCAGCATTTT	CASSSLINQPQHF
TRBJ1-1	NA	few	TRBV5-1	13	TGCGCCAGCAGCTTGGATCCGCACTCTGAAGCTTTCTTT	CASSLDPHSEAFF